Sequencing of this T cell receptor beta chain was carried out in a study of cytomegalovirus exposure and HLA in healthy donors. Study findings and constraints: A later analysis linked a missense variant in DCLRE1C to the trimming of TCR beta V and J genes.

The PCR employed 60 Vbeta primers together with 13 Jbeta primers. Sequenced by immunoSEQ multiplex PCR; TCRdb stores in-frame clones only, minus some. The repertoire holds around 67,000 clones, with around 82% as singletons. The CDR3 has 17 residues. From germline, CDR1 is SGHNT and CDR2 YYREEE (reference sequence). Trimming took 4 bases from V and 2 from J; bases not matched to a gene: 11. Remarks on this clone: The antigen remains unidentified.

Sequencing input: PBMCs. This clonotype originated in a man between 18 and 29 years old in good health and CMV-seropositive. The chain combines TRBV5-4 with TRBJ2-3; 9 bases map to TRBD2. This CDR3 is CASSPRELAGYTDTQYF. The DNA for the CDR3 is TGTGCCAGCAGCCCCCGCGAGCTAGCGGGGTACACAGATACGCAGTATTTT.